The 4 T cell receptor beta chains presented below share a single source sample, sequenced in a study of cytomegalovirus exposure and HLA in healthy donors. The PCR made use of 60 Vbeta and 13 Jbeta primers. Some clones are missing from TCRdb's copy, which holds only in-frame ones; the method was immunoSEQ multiplex PCR. The sample comprises around 120,000 clones, 77% of which are singletons, and 4% to 5% rests with the top ten. Sample: PBMCs. The origin of the receptors is a man aged 50-60 years in good health and CMV-seropositive.

The chain employs TRBV5-1 and TRBJ2-7; 10 nucleotides align to TRBD2. V gave up 1 base and J gave up 6 bases; unmatched junction bases: 10. The germline V gene has CDR1 SGHRS and CDR2 YFSETQ. This CDR3 contains 16 residues. The CDR3 DNA is TGCGCCAGCAGCTTGTCAACTGCTAGCGGGAGTGCCGAGCAGTACTTC. Amino acid sequence: CASSLSTASGSAEQYF.

The chain combines TRBV5-4 with TRBJ2-2; 7 bases match TRBD1. V lost 4 bases to trimming and J lost 4 bases; unmatched junction nucleotides: 4. Germline V gene data show CDR1 as SGHNT and CDR2 as YYREEE (reference sequence). This CDR3 is built from 14 residues. The DNA for the CDR3 is TGTGCCAGCAGCCCGACAGGGAGCACCGGGGAGCTGTTTTTT. This encodes CASSPTGSTGELFF. Full variable domain (missing parts from reference TRBV5-4 and TRBJ2-2): ETGVTQSPTHLIKTRGQQVTLRCSSQSGHNTVSWYQQALGQGPQFIFQYYREEENGRGNFPPRFSGLQFPNYSSELNVNALELDDSALYLCASSPTGSTGELFFGEGSRLTVL.

The chain has TRBV6-6 and TRBJ2-7; D unclear. CDR1 is MNHNY and CDR2 is SVGAGI in the germline V gene (reference sequence). This CDR3 has 12 amino acids. V was pared by 2 bases and J by 5 bases, with 7 bases between. CDR3 sequence (DNA): TGTGCCAGCAGTTACCGAAGCAACGAGCAGTACTTC. Amino acid sequence: CASSYRSNEQYF.

In this sample, this clone turned up a few times. This chain joins TRBV19 and TRBJ2-1; TRBD2 matches at 9 bases. CDR3 length equals 16 residues. V lost 1 base and J lost 10; bases outside the gene matches: 11. CDR1 and CDR2 (germline): LNHDA, SQIVND (reference sequence). CDR3: CASSIVGGSGGREQFF. The DNA of the CDR3 is TGTGCCAGTAGTATAGTAGGCGGTAGCGGGGGAAGGGAGCAGTTCTTC.